The count of the clone carrying this T cell receptor (beta chain) is one. There are 14 residues in the CDR3. Trimming took off 0 bases at V and 3 bases at J, with 9 bases between the two ends. Germline values: CDR1 SGHRS, CDR2 YFSETQ. The sample is drawn from a study of blood T cell repertoires in COVID-19. Per the study methods: Nucleated cell number was recorded as an estimate derived from reference gene primer amplification. TCRdb keeps only in-frame clones here, not all; method: immunoSEQ multiplex PCR. V, J and clone size were drawn from that table, and D and trimming were deduced from the DNA. The sample contains about 240,000 clones, 70% to 90% of which appear only once.

The TCR originated in a man between 50 and 59 years old with acute or convalescent COVID-19. The sequenced sample was peripheral blood. The rearrangement uses TRBV5-1 and TRBJ1-1; D possibly corresponds to TRBD1 (5 bases). The CDR3 reads CASSLEAGYTEAFF. CDR3 in DNA: TGCGCCAGCAGCTTGGAGGCAGGGTACACTGAAGCTTTCTTT.